This TCR beta chain comes out of a study of siplizumab effects on memory and regulatory T cells. Findings and limits, study-wide: Contribution to the alloresponse seemed major for naive T cells, which also seemed more diverse than memory cells. The authors did not confirm suppressive function in proliferating Tregs from siplizumab cultures. Researchers could not give a naive or memory phenotype to roughly 75-96% of proliferating CD4+ or CD8+ clones.

A word on this clone: Its cognate antigen is unknown.

The CDR3 covers 16 residues. Looked up from germline, CDR1 is SGHNT and CDR2 is YENEEA. With V trimmed by 4 bases and J by 9 bases, 13 bases remained unmatched. Each sample had 95,000 to 100,000 TCR templates assayed. The data were produced by immunoSEQ multiplex PCR, yet TCRdb's version contains in-frame clones alone and is incomplete. The profile shows roughly 56,000 clones, 93% of them singletons. This clonotype originated in a human donor in good health. The V and J genes are TRBV11-3 and TRBJ2-1, with TRBD2 matching over 9 bases. Sequencing was done on a sample of CD8+ T cells sorted from blood. The CDR3 sequence: CASSSFPAGGPSEQFF. DNA for the CDR3: TGTGCCAGCAGCTCTTTTCCGGCGGGAGGGCCTAGTGAGCAGTTCTTC.